The 9 T cell receptor beta chains in this list originate from one sample, sequenced in a study of early T cells in non-severe SARS-CoV-2 infection. TCRdb re-derived calls from the 5' RACE reads in MiXCR, one entry per CDR3 protein. Of 66,000 or so distinct CDR3 sequences detected, approximately 13% appear once; the ten largest clones hold roughly 8%. Specimen: whole blood. These receptors came from an adult who was a healthcare worker with PCR-confirmed SARS-CoV-2 infection or an uninfected control (not recorded which).

This clonotype was found many times. The chain combines TRBV5-1 with TRBJ2-2; tentatively, D is TRBD1 (5 bases). This CDR3 is 16 amino acids long. V was cut by 3 bases and J by 2 bases, with 14 bases left in between. In germline, CDR1 is SGHRS, CDR2 YFSETQ. This CDR3 is CASSSGPQGNTGELFF. CDR3 DNA sequence: TGCGCCAGCAGCTCGGGCCCCCAGGGAAACACCGGGGAGCTGTTTTTT.

There are a few counts of this clonotype. V gene TRBV7-9 combines with J gene TRBJ2-7; D is possibly TRBD2 (5 bases). CDR3 size: 14 residues. Between the trimmed V and J ends, which lost 5 bases and 2 bases, there was a span of 13 bases. Germline-derived CDR1 and CDR2 are SEHNR and FQNEAQ (reference sequence). The CDR3 DNA reads as TGTGCCAGCAGCCTGGACTTATCCGCCTACGAGCAGTACTTC. It encodes CASSLDLSAYEQYF.

This clonotype was detected ten times or more. The chain couples TRBV27 to TRBJ1-2, with D uncertain. The CDR3 runs 10 residues. Germline V lookup: CDR1 MNHEY, CDR2 SMNVEV (reference sequence). V was shortened by 5 bases and J by 4 bases, with 2 bases between the two germline ends. The CDR3 DNA sequence: TGTGCCAGCAGTCCCTATGGCTACACCTTC. Encoded protein: CASSPYGYTF.

There are many counts of this clonotype. V is TRBV7-2 and J is TRBJ2-4; no reliable D call. The CDR3 extends over 15 amino acids. Per germline, CDR1 SGHTA and CDR2 FQGNSA. Trimming removed 1 base at V and 0 bases at J, with 7 bases between. The CDR3 loop is CASSLVARAKNIQYF. DNA for the CDR3: TGTGCCAGCAGCTTAGTTGCGAGAGCCAAAAACATTCAGTACTTC.

This chain links TRBV27 with TRBJ2-4; 7 bases agree with TRBD1. Germline V gene data show CDR1 as MNHEY and CDR2 as SMNVEV (reference sequence). The CDR3 totals 17 residues. The V gene end was trimmed by 6 bases and the J gene end by 1 base; junction bases not matched to a gene: 12. The DNA of the CDR3 is TGTGCCAGCAGAGGGACAGCAGACCCAGGGGCCAAAAACATTCAGTACTTC. It translates to CASRGTADPGAKNIQYF.

This clonotype has only a few counts. The chain uses TRBV7-9 and TRBJ2-7; maybe TRBD2 (6 bases). This CDR3 is built from 16 residues. Trimming removed 5 bases at V and 0 bases at J, with 17 bases between. Germline loops: CDR1 SEHNR, CDR2 FQNEAQ (reference sequence). The CDR3 nucleotides read TGTGCCAGCAGCCCTAAGGTCCTGCGGGACTCCTACGAGCAGTACTTC. Translated, it gives CASSPKVLRDSYEQYF.

This clonotype was picked up many times. This sequence joins TRBV19 and TRBJ2-2; tentative D call: TRBD2 (5 bases). The CDR3 consists of 17 residues. Trimming shortened V by 10 bases and J by 1 base, and 22 bases separated the two germline ends. Germline lookup yields CDR1 LNHDA and CDR2 SQIVND (reference sequence). CDR3 nucleotides: TGTGCCACCTACCCGACCGGGGTCCGACTGAACACCGGGGAGCTGTTTTTT. Its protein is CATYPTGVRLNTGELFF.

This clonotype was seen only a few times. The rearrangement uses TRBV3-1 and TRBJ2-2; 10 bases agree with TRBD2. V shed 7 bases, J shed 6 bases, and the junction held 8 bases outside the gene matches. Per the germline V gene, CDR1 is LGHDT and CDR2 is YNNKEL (reference sequence). The CDR3 extends over 15 amino acids. CDR3 region: CASMPAAGGAGELFF. The CDR3 coding sequence is TGTGCCAGCATGCCTGCAGCGGGAGGGGCCGGGGAGCTGTTTTTT. Full variable domain (rest looked up from reference TRBV3-1 and TRBJ2-2): DTAVSQTPKYLVTQMGNDKSIKCEQNLGHDTMYWYKQDSKKFLKIMFSYNNKELIINETVPNRFSPKSPDKAHLNLHINSLELGDSAVYFCASMPAAGGAGELFFGEGSRLTVL.

The chain uses TRBV2 and TRBJ2-5, with 8 bases that match TRBD2. The V and J ends lost 6 bases and 2 bases, in that order; junction bases with no gene match: 5. Germline V gene data show CDR1 as SNHLY and CDR2 as FYNNEI. The CDR3 length is 14 residues. In DNA form, the CDR3 reads TGTGCCAGCAGCGATACTAGCGGACAAGAGACCCAGTACTTC. This sequence encodes CASSDTSGQETQYF.